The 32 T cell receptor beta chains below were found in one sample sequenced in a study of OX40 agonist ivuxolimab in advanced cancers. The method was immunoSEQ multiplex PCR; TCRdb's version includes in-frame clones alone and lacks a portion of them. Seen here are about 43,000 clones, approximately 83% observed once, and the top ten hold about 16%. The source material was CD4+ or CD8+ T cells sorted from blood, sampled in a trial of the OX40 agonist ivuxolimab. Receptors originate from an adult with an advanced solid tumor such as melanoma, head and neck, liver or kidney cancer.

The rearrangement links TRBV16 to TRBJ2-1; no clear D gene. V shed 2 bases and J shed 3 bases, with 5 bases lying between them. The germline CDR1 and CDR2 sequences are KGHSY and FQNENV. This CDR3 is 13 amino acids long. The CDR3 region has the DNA TGTGCCAGCAGCCAAGGTGGCTACAATGAGCAGTTCTTC. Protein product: CASSQGGYNEQFF.

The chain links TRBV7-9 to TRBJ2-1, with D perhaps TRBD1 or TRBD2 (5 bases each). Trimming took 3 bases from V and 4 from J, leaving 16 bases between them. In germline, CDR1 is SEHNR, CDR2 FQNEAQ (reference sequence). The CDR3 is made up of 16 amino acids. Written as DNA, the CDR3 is TGTGCCAGCAGCTTTCCAGGTCTGGGACCATACAATGAGCAGTTCTTC. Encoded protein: CASSFPGLGPYNEQFF.

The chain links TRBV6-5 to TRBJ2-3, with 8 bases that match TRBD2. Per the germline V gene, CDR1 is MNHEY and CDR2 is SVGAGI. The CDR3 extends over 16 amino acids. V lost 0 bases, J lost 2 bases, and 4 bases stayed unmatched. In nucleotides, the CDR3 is TGTGCCAGCAGTTACTCGAGAGCGGGAGCCACAGATACGCAGTATTTT. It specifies CASSYSRAGATDTQYF.

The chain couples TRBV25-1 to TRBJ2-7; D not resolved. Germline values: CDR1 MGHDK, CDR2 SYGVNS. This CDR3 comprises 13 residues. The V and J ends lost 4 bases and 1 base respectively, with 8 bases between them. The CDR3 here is CASSGGRSYEQYV. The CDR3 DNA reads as TGTGCCAGCAGTGGTGGACGGTCCTACGAGCAGTACGTC.

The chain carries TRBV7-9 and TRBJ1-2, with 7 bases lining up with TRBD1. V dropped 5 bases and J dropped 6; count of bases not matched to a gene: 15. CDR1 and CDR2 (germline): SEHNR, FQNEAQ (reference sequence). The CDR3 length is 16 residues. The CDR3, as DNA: TGTGCCAGCAGCATCCTTGGTCTACAGGGGACGGATGGCTACACCTTC. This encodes CASSILGLQGTDGYTF.

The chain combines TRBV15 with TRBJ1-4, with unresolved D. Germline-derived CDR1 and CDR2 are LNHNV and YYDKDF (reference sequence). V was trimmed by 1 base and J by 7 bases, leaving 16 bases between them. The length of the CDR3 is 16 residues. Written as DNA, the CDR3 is TGTGCCACCAGCAGAGTCCCGCTTGCCATTGGTGAAAAACTGTTTTTT. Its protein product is CATSRVPLAIGEKLFF.

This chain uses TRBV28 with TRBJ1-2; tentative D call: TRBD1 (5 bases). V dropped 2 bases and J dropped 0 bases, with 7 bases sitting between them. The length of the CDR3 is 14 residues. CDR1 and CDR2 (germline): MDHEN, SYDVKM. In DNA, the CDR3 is TGTGCCAGCAGTTTAGGGGGAGCTAACTATGGCTACACCTTC. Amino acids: CASSLGGANYGYTF.

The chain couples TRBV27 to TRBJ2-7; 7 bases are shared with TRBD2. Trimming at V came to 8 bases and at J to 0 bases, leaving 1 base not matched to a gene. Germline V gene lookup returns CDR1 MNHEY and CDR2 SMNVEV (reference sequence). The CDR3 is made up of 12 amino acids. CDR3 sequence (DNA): TGTGCCAGCCGGGACTACTCCTACGAGCAGTACGTC. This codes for CASRDYSYEQYV.

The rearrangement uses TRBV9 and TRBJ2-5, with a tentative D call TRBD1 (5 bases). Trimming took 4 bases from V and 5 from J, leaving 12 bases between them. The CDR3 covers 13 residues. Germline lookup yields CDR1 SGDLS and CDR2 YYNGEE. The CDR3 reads CASSPWGGETQYF. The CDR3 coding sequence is TGTGCCAGCAGCCCCTGGGGCGGCGAGACCCAGTACTTC.

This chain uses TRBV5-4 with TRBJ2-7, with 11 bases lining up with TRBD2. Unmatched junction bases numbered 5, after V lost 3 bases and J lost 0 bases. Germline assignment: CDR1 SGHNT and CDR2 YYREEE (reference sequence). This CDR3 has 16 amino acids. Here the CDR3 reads CASSSPGLADSYEQYF. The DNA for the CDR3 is TGTGCCAGCAGCTCACCGGGACTAGCGGACTCCTACGAGCAGTACTTC.

The CDR3 nucleotides read TGCGCCAGCAGTGAGTCTGGAGGGCAAGAGACCCAGTACTTC. Protein: CASSESGGQETQYF. The rearrangement joins TRBV10-1 to TRBJ2-5, with TRBD2 as a possible D gene (6 bases). Germline V gene sequence: CDR1 WNHNN, CDR2 SYGVQD (reference sequence). The CDR3 covers 14 residues. V lost 0 bases to trimming and J lost 2 bases, with 7 bases between them.

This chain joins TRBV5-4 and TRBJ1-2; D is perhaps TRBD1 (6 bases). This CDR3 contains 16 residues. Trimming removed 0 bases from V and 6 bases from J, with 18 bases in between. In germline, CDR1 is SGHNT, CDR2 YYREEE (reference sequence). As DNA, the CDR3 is TGTGCCAGCAGCTTGGAATCAGGGGCAATGGGGGATGGCTACACCTTC. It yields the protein CASSLESGAMGDGYTF.

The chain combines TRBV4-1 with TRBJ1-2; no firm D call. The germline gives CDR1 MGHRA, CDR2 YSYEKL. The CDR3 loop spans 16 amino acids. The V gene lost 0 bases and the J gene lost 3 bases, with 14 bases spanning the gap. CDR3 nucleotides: TGCGCCAGCAGCCAAGAGGCGGGGTCTGGAGACTATGGCTACACCTTC. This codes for CASSQEAGSGDYGYTF.

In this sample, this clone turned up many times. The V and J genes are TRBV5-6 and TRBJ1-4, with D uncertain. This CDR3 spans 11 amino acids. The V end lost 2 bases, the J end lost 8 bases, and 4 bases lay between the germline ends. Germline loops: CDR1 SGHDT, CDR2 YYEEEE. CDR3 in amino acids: CASSFGEKLFF. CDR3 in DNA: TGTGCCAGCAGCTTTGGGGAAAAACTGTTTTTT.

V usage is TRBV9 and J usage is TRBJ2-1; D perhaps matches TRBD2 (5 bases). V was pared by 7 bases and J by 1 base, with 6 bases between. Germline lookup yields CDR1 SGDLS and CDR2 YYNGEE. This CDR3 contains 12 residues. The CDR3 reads CASGSSYNEQFF. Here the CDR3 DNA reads TGTGCCAGCGGGAGTTCCTACAATGAGCAGTTCTTC.

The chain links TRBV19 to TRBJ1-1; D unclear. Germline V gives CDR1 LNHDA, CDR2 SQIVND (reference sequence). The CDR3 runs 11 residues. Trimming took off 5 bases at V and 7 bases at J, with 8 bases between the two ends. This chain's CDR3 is CASSPGVEAFF. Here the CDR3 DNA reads TGTGCCAGTAGTCCTGGAGTTGAAGCTTTCTTT.

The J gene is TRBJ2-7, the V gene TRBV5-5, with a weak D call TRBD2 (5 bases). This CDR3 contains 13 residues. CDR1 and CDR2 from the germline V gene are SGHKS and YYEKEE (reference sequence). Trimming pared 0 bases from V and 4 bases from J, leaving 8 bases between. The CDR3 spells CASSLAPGYEQYF. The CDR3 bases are TGTGCCAGCAGCTTGGCCCCGGGGTACGAGCAGTACTTC. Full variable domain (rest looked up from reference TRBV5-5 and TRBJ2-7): DAGVTQSPTHLIKTRGQQVTLRCSPISGHKSVSWYQQVLGQGPQFIFQYYEKEERGRGNFPDRFSARQFPNYSSELNVNALLLGDSALYLCASSLAPGYEQYFGPGTRLTVT.

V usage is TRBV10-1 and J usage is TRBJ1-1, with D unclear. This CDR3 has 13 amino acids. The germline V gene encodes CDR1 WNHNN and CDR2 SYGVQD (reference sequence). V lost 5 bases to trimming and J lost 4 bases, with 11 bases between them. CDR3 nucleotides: TGCGCCAGCAGTCCGTCCCGAAGCACTGAAGCTTTCTTT. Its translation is CASSPSRSTEAFF.

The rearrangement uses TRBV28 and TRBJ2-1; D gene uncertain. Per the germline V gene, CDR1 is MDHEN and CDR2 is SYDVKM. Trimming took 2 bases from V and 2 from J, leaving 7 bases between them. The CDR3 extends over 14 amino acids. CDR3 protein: CASSLENPYNEQFF. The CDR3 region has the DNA TGTGCCAGCAGTTTAGAAAACCCCTACAATGAGCAGTTCTTC.

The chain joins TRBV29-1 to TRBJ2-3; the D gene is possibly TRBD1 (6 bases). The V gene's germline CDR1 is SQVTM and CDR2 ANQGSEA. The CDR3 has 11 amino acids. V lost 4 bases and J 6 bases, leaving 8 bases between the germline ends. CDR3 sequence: CSVVQGDTQYF. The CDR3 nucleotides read TGCAGCGTTGTACAGGGTGATACGCAGTATTTT.

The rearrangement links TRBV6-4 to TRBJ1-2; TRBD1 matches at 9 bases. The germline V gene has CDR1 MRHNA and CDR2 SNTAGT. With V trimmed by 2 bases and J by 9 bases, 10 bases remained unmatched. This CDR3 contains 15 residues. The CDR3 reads CASSDTGQGIGSYTF. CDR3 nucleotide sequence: TGTGCCAGCAGTGACACCGGACAGGGGATAGGGAGCTACACCTTC.

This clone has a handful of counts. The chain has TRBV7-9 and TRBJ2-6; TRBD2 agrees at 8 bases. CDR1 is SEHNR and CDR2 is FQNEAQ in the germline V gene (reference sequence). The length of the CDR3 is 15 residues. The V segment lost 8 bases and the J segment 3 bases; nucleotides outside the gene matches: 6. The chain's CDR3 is CASLSGGSGANVLTF. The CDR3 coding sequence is TGTGCCAGCCTCTCGGGAGGGAGTGGGGCCAACGTCCTGACTTTC.

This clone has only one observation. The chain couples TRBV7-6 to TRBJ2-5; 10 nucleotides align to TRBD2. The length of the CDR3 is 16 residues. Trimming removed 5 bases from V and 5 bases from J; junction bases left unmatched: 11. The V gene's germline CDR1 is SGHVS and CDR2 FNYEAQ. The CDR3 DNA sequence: TGTGCCAGCAGCCCGCCAACTAGCGGGGTTGGTGAGACCCAGTACTTC. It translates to CASSPPTSGVGETQYF.

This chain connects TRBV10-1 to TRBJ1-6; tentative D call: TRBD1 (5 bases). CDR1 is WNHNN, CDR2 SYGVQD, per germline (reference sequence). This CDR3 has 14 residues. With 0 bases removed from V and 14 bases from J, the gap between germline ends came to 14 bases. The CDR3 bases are TGCGCCAGCAGTGAGTCGCGAGGGCCCAGGGCCCTCCACTTT. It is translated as CASSESRGPRALHF.

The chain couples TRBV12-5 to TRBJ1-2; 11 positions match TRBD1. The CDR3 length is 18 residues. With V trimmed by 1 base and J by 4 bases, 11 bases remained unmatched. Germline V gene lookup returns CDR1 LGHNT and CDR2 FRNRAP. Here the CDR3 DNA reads TGTGCTAGTGGTTTGGGTGCCGGGACAGGGGGATCTGGCTATGGCTACACCTTC. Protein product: CASGLGAGTGGSGYGYTF.

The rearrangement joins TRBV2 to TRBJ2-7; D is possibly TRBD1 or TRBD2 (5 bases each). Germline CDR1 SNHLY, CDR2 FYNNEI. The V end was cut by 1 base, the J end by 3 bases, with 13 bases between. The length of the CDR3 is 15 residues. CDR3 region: CASSEGGAGVYEQYV. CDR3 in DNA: TGTGCCAGCAGTGAAGGGGGCGCGGGTGTCTACGAGCAGTACGTC.

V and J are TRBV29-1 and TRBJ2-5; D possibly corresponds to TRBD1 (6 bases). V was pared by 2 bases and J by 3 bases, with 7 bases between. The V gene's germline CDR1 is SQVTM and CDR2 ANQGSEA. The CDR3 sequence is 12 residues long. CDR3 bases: TGCAGCGTTGAACACAGGGAAGAGACCCAGTACTTC. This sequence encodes CSVEHREETQYF.

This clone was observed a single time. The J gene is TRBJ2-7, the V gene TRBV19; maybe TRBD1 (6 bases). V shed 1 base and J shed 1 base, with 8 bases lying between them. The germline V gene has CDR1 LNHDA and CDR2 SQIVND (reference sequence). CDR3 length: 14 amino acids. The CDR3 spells CASSIVGQSYEQYF. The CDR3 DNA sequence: TGTGCCAGTAGTATAGTAGGACAGTCCTACGAGCAGTACTTC.

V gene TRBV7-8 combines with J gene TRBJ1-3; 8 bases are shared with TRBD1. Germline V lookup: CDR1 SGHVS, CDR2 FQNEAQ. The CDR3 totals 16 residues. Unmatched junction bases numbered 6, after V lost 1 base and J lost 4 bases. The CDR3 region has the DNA TGTGCCAGCAGCTTAGTGGGACAGGATTCGGGAAACACCATATATTTT. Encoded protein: CASSLVGQDSGNTIYF.

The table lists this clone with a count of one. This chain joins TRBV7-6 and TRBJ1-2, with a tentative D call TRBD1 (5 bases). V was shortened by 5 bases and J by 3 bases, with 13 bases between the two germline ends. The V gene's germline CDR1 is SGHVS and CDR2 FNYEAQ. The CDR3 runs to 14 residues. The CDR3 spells CASSPSGAHYGYTF. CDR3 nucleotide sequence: TGTGCCAGCAGCCCTAGTGGGGCTCACTATGGCTACACCTTC. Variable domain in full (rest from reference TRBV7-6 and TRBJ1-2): GAGVSQSPRYKVTKRGQDVALRCDPISGHVSLYWYRQALGQGPEFLTYFNYEAQQDKSGLPNDRFSAERPEGSISTLTIQRTEQRDSAMYRCASSPSGAHYGYTFGSGTRLTVV.

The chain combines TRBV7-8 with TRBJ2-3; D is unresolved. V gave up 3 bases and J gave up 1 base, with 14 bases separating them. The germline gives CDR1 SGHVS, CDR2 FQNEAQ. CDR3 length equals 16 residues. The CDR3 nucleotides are TGTGCCAGCAGCTTCACTTGGAGACCGGGCACAGATACGCAGTATTTT. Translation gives CASSFTWRPGTDTQYF.

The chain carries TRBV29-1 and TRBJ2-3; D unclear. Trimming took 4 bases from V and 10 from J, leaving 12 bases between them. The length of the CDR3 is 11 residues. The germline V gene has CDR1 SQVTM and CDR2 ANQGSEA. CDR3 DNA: TGCAGCGTTGTAGGCCTTCAGGCGCAGTATTTT. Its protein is CSVVGLQAQYF.